The 30 T cell receptor beta chains given below trace back to one sample, sequenced in a study of liver allograft versus peripheral blood T cells. The overall study: Comparing T cell receptor repertoires in transplanted livers with those in recipients' peripheral blood was part of the design.

TCRdb called the reads again in MiXCR, with one record for every CDR3 protein. This sample carries about 15,000 distinct CDR3 sequences, 20% to 25% of them seen once, and the ten largest clones take less than 6%. All receptors come from a human patient who had a liver transplant. Part of the T cells may come from the graft donor.

J is TRBJ2-5 and V is TRBV19, with 8 bases fitting TRBD2. J lost 1 base, V lost 5 bases, and 3 bases had no gene match. From germline, CDR1 is LNHDA and CDR2 SQIVND (reference sequence). The CDR3 consists of 14 residues. CDR3 residues: CASSPRGGQETQYF. The CDR3 DNA reads as TGTGCCAGTAGTCCACGGGGGGGCCAAGAGACCCAGTACTTC.

This chain connects TRBV6-2 or TRBV6-3 to TRBJ1-5; D remains unclear. V lost 7 bases and J 7 bases, leaving 14 bases between the germline ends. Germline V gene sequence: CDR1 MNHEY, CDR2 SVGEGT. CDR3 size: 13 residues. Here the CDR3 DNA reads TGTGCCAGCAACCCCCCGGGAAAGCAGCCCCAGCATTTT. It codes for CASNPPGKQPQHF.

This sequence joins TRBV6-5 and TRBJ2-1; D could derive from TRBD1 or TRBD2 (8 bases each). CDR1 is MNHEY and CDR2 is SVGAGI in the germline V gene. The V end lost 6 bases, the J end lost 4 bases, and 16 bases lay between the germline ends. This CDR3 contains 15 residues. CDR3 nucleotides: TGTGCCAGCAGCCGTAGCGGGGACAGGTACAATGAGCAGTTCTTC. Translated, it gives CASSRSGDRYNEQFF.

J is TRBJ2-7 and V is TRBV14; 10 nucleotides agree with TRBD1. The CDR3 is 16 residues long. The germline V gene encodes CDR1 SGHDN and CDR2 FVKESK. The V and J ends lost 4 bases and 2 bases, in that order; junction bases with no gene match: 8. CDR3 protein: CASSPNRDRGTYEQYF. CDR3 bases: TGTGCCAGCAGCCCTAACCGGGACAGGGGCACCTACGAGCAGTACTTC.

In this sample, this clonotype turned up a few times. V gene TRBV18 combines with J gene TRBJ1-5; D unclear. Trimming shortened V by 4 bases and J by 4 bases, and 14 bases separated the two germline ends. This CDR3 has 15 amino acids. Germline-derived CDR1 and CDR2 are KGHSH and LQKENI. The chain's CDR3 is CASSLQKGGNQPQHF. The CDR3 DNA follows: TGTGCCAGCTCACTTCAAAAAGGAGGAAATCAGCCCCAGCATTTT.

This clonotype qualifies as medium-sized. The gene calls are TRBV18 and TRBJ2-5; D gene unclear. The V end lost 3 bases, the J end lost 6 bases, and 14 bases lay between the germline ends. This CDR3 comprises 14 residues. From germline, CDR1 is KGHSH and CDR2 LQKENI. CDR3 bases: TGTGCCAGCTCACCCCCCACCTCTTCACAGACCCAGTACTTC. Its translation: CASSPPTSSQTQYF. The variable domain in full, with the rest retrieved from reference TRBV18 and TRBJ2-5, is NAGVMQNPRHLVRRRGQEARLRCSPMKGHSHVYWYRQLPEEGLKFMVYLQKENIIDESGMPKERFSAEFPKEGPSILRIQQVVRGDSAAYFCASSPPTSSQTQYFGPGTRLLVL.

This clonotype was seen ten or more times. The rearrangement uses TRBV6-1 and TRBJ1-4, with 8 bases matching TRBD1. The CDR3 covers 13 residues. Germline V gives CDR1 MNHNS, CDR2 SASEGT. V trimming: 8 bases; J trimming: 4 bases; junction bases outside the gene matches: 3. This CDR3 reads CASLDRDNEKLFF. CDR3 sequence (DNA): TGTGCCAGCTTGGACAGGGATAATGAAAAACTGTTTTTT.

This clonotype is judged medium-sized. The V gene is TRBV19, the J gene TRBJ1-3; D ambiguous. The germline V gene has CDR1 LNHDA and CDR2 SQIVND (reference sequence). Trimming pared 7 bases from V and 6 bases from J, leaving 16 bases between. The CDR3 loop spans 14 amino acids. This chain's CDR3 is CASTLRAGENTIYF. DNA of the CDR3: TGTGCCAGTACCTTAAGGGCGGGCGAAAACACCATATATTTT.

V gene TRBV20-1 combines with J gene TRBJ1-1, with D maybe TRBD1 (5 bases). The germline V gene encodes CDR1 DFQATT and CDR2 SNEGSKA (reference sequence). The germline V and J ends were trimmed by 6 bases and 5 bases, with 16 bases remaining between them. This CDR3 comprises 13 residues. For the CDR3, the DNA is TGCAGTGCCGGAGGTGGGGGAAGGACTGAAGCTTTCTTT. Protein product: CSAGGGGRTEAFF.

By sample fraction, this clonotype is medium-sized. The V gene is TRBV18, the J gene TRBJ1-2; possibly TRBD1 for D (5 bases). Germline values: CDR1 KGHSH, CDR2 LQKENI. The CDR3 is 13 amino acids. V lost 3 bases and J 8 bases, leaving 13 bases between the germline ends. In DNA form, the CDR3 reads TGTGCCAGCTCACCCCCCAATAGGGGAGGCTACACCTTC. The encoded protein is CASSPPNRGGYTF.

This clonotype was observed many times. The J gene is TRBJ1-1, the V gene TRBV13; D gene unclear. The CDR3 spans 13 residues. Germline CDR1 reads PRHDT; CDR2 reads FYEKMQ (reference sequence). V lost 3 bases, J lost 2 bases, and 7 bases lay in between. CDR3 residues: CASSLGVNTEAFF. The CDR3 DNA reads TGTGCCAGCAGCTTGGGTGTTAACACTGAAGCTTTCTTT.

This clonotype was counted a few times. The CDR3 sequence: CASSLGYWVTEAFF. For the CDR3, the DNA is TGTGCCAGCAGTTTAGGGTATTGGGTCACTGAAGCTTTCTTT. The chain couples TRBV14 to TRBJ1-1, with D unclear. The CDR3 spans 14 residues. The V gene's germline CDR1 is SGHDN and CDR2 FVKESK. V lost 6 bases, J lost 4 bases, and 15 bases lay in between.

This clonotype was counted between two and nine times. As DNA, the CDR3 is TGTGCCAGCAGCTTGAACCAGGCAGGGGACGAGCAGTACTTC. This gives the protein CASSLNQAGDEQYF. The V and J genes are TRBV5-4 and TRBJ2-7; TRBD1 might be the D (6 bases). Germline V gives CDR1 SGHNT, CDR2 YYREEE (reference sequence). V was shortened by 1 base and J by 5 bases, with 13 bases between the two germline ends. CDR3 length equals 14 residues.

On this clonotype itself: This may arise from a read error, as a much more abundant clone is one base away. CDR3 sequence (DNA): TGTGCCAGAAGCTTGGGGGGGGGGACGGTCTATGGCTACACCTTC. This gives the protein CARSLGGGTVYGYTF. The V and J genes are TRBV7-2 and TRBJ1-2; maybe TRBD1 (5 bases). Germline V lookup: CDR1 SGHTA, CDR2 FQGNSA. There are 15 residues in the CDR3. The whole variable domain, remainder taken from reference TRBV7-2 and TRBJ1-2, is GAGVSQSPSNKVTEKGKDVELRCDPISGHTALYWYRQSLGQGLEFLIYFQGNSAPDKSGLPSDRFSAERTGGSVSTLTIQRTQQEDSAVYLCARSLGGGTVYGYTFGSGTRLTVV.

This clonotype was counted only a few times. The V and J genes are TRBV6-5 and TRBJ1-1; no firm D call. The germline V gene encodes CDR1 MNHEY and CDR2 SVGAGI. The CDR3 has 11 amino acids. V was cut by 6 bases and J by 4 bases, with 6 bases left in between. For the CDR3, the DNA is TGTGCCAGCAGGGCGGGCACTGAAGCTTTCTTT. Translation: CASRAGTEAFF.

This clonotype was seen ten or more times. CDR3 in DNA: TGTGCCAGCTCATCGACAGTCGACTATGGCTACACCTTC. Its translation is CASSSTVDYGYTF. This chain connects TRBV18 to TRBJ1-2; D might be TRBD1 (5 bases). The CDR3 contains 13 residues. Germline CDR1 reads KGHSH; CDR2 reads LQKENI. V shed 5 bases and J shed 3 bases, with 10 bases lying between them.

The table lists this clonotype with a few counts. The rearrangement joins TRBV11-1 to TRBJ1-1, with TRBD1 matching 10 bases. The CDR3 is made up of 15 amino acids. Unmatched junction bases numbered 10, after V lost 5 bases and J lost 7 bases. Germline V gives CDR1 SGHAT, CDR2 FQDESV (reference sequence). The CDR3 sequence is CASSRPGQGKIEAFF. CDR3 bases: TGTGCCAGCAGCCGTCCGGGACAGGGGAAGATTGAAGCTTTCTTT.

This clonotype was picked up many times. The gene calls are TRBV19 and TRBJ1-1; the D gene is possibly TRBD1 (6 bases). This CDR3 has 13 residues. Trimming removed 5 bases at V and 4 bases at J, with 11 bases between. Germline assignment: CDR1 LNHDA and CDR2 SQIVND (reference sequence). DNA for the CDR3: TGTGCCAGTAGTGAACAGGGAGGCACTGAAGCTTTCTTT. It specifies CASSEQGGTEAFF. Using reference TRBV19 and TRBJ1-1 for the parts outside the CDR3, the full variable domain is DGGITQSPKYLFRKEGQNVTLSCEQNLNHDAMYWYRQDPGQGLRLIYYSQIVNDFQKGDIAEGYSVSREKKESFPLTVTSAQKNPTAFYLCASSEQGGTEAFFGQGTRLTVV.

V usage is TRBV30 and J usage is TRBJ1-1; 7 bases are a match to TRBD1. The CDR3 has 15 residues. V was clipped by 3 bases and J by 4 bases; unmatched bases: 11. CDR1 and CDR2 (germline): GTSNPN, SVGIG (reference sequence). Here the CDR3 reads CAWRQGGGGGTEAFF. In DNA, the CDR3 is TGTGCCTGGAGGCAGGGGGGGGGAGGGGGCACTGAAGCTTTCTTT. The entire variable domain, with the rest obtained from reference TRBV30 and TRBJ1-1, is as follows: SQTIHQWPATLVQPVGSPLSLECTVEGTSNPNLYWYRQAAGRGLQLLFYSVGIGQISSEVPQNLSASRPQDRQFILSSKKLLLSDSGFYLCAWRQGGGGGTEAFFGQGTRLTVV.

Only a few counts were recorded for this clonotype. This chain joins TRBV6-2 or TRBV6-3 and TRBJ2-2, with 9 nucleotides matching TRBD1. CDR3 length equals 14 residues. The V gene's germline CDR1 is MNHEY and CDR2 SVGEGT. With V trimmed by 4 bases and J by 5 bases, 2 bases remained unmatched. The CDR3: CASSWTGDTGELFF. CDR3 bases: TGTGCCAGCAGTTGGACAGGGGATACCGGGGAGCTGTTTTTT.

This clonotype was counted only a few times. V usage is TRBV12-3 or TRBV12-4 and J usage is TRBJ1-6; D possibly corresponds to TRBD1 (6 bases). V shed 2 bases and J shed 10 bases, with 18 bases lying between them. The CDR3 sequence is 16 residues long. Here the CDR3 reads CASSLSAAGVPSPLHF. The CDR3, as DNA: TGTGCCAGCAGTTTATCCGCCGCAGGGGTTCCGTCACCCCTCCACTTT.

This clonotype has only a few counts. The gene calls are TRBV9 and TRBJ1-3, with 10 positions matching TRBD1. V shed 3 bases and J 4 bases; nucleotides not matched to a gene: 1. The V gene's germline CDR1 is SGDLS and CDR2 YYNGEE. CDR3 length: 14 residues. CDR3 in DNA: TGTGCCAGCAGCGAGGGACAGGGGGGAAACACCATATATTTT. Its protein is CASSEGQGGNTIYF. Based on the CDR3 plus reference TRBV9 and TRBJ1-3, the full variable domain is DSGVTQTPKHLITATGQRVTLRCSPRSGDLSVYWYQQSLDQGLQFLIQYYNGEERAKGNILERFSAQQFPDLHSELNLSSLELGDSALYFCASSEGQGGNTIYFGEGSWLTVV.

The chain employs TRBV6-1 and TRBJ1-3, with 7 bases lining up with TRBD1. The V gene's germline CDR1 is MNHNS and CDR2 SASEGT. This CDR3 is built from 15 residues. The V gene end was trimmed by 6 bases and the J gene end by 0 bases; junction bases not matched to a gene: 5. The CDR3 spells CASRRQGYSGNTIYF. The CDR3 nucleotides read TGTGCCAGCAGGAGACAGGGTTACTCTGGAAACACCATATATTTT.

This clonotype is categorized as medium-sized. V gene TRBV19 combines with J gene TRBJ1-6; D possibly corresponds to TRBD1 (6 bases). Germline CDR1 LNHDA, CDR2 SQIVND (reference sequence). Trimming took off 5 bases at V and 5 bases at J, with 13 bases between the two ends. The CDR3 loop spans 15 amino acids. The CDR3 sequence is CASSPQGTHNSPLHF. For the CDR3, the DNA is TGTGCCAGTAGTCCACAGGGTACTCATAATTCACCCCTCCACTTT.

V is TRBV20-1 and J is TRBJ1-2; 8 bases agree with TRBD1. The CDR3 has 16 residues. The junction had 15 bases not matched to a gene; V was cut back by 3 bases and J by 6 bases. CDR1 DFQATT and CDR2 SNEGSKA come from the germline V gene (reference sequence). CDR3: CSARDPYSGTGDGYTF. The DNA for the CDR3 is TGCAGTGCTAGGGACCCATATTCCGGGACAGGAGATGGCTACACCTTC.

The chain has TRBV6-1 and TRBJ1-2, with D possibly matching TRBD1 (5 bases). Germline lookup yields CDR1 MNHNS and CDR2 SASEGT. The V and J ends lost 7 bases and 7 bases respectively, with 16 bases between them. The CDR3 runs 13 residues. The CDR3 region has the DNA TGTGCCAGCACTTCCAGGGATTACAGTGGCTACACCTTC. Translating it yields CASTSRDYSGYTF.

This clonotype has a count of ten or more. The chain combines TRBV19 with TRBJ1-2; D unclear. CDR3 length: 14 residues. The germline gives CDR1 LNHDA, CDR2 SQIVND (reference sequence). Trimming cost V 3 bases and J 4 bases, with 12 bases left between them. The CDR3 nucleotides read TGTGCCAGTAGTATCCGGCAGGAGGGCTATGGCTACACCTTC. It is translated as CASSIRQEGYGYTF.

The rearrangement joins TRBV3-1 to TRBJ1-5, with a weak D call TRBD1 (5 bases). V was clipped by 1 base and J by 2 bases, with 9 bases between them. Looked up from germline, CDR1 is LGHDT and CDR2 is YNNKEL (reference sequence). This CDR3 contains 15 residues. CDR3 protein: CASSQGSGGNQPQHF. For the CDR3, the DNA is TGTGCCAGCAGCCAAGGATCGGGGGGCAATCAGCCCCAGCATTTT.

This clonotype was detected once. The rearrangement links TRBV19 to TRBJ1-1; 7 positions match TRBD1. V gave up 4 bases and J gave up 0 bases; unmatched junction bases: 14. Per germline, CDR1 LNHDA and CDR2 SQIVND (reference sequence). CDR3 length: 18 residues. In DNA, the CDR3 is TGTGCCAGTAGTACACGAACAGGGGTTCAAGGTTTGAACACTGAAGCTTTCTTT. Translating it yields CASSTRTGVQGLNTEAFF.

This clonotype is labeled as medium-sized. The J gene is TRBJ1-1, the V gene TRBV7-9; D unresolved. CDR1 is SEHNR, CDR2 FQNEAQ, per germline (reference sequence). Deletions cut 0 bases from V and 5 bases from J, with 10 bases between. This CDR3 comprises 14 residues. The CDR3 loop is CASSLAFKKTEAFF. The CDR3 coding sequence is TGTGCCAGCAGCTTAGCGTTTAAGAAAACTGAAGCTTTCTTT.